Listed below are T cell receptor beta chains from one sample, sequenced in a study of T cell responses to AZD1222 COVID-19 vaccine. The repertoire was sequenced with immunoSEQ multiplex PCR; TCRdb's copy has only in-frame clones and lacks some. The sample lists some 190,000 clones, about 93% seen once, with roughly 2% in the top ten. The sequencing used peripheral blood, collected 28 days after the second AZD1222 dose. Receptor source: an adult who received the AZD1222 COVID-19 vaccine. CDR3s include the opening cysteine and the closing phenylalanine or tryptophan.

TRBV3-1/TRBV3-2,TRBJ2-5,CASSQDRTQYF
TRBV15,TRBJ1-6,CATSRVSGYNSPLHF
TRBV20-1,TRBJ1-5,CSASDPLHQNSNQPQHF
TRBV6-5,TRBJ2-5,CASNTGGLETQYF
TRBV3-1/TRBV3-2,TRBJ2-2,CASSQDDSANTGELFF
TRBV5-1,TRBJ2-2,CASSKGRDTGELFF
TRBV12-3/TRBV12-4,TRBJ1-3,CASSPRGGNTIYF
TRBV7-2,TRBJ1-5,CASSLVGAGDNQPQHF
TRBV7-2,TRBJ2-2,CASIPPGGYVTGELFF
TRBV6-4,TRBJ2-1,CASSDGNNEQFF
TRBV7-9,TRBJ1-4,CASRPPLRDTVNEKLFF
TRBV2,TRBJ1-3,CASSRMGSRGNTIYF
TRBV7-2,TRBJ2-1,CASSSPRGSGGAYNEQFF
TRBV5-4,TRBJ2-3,CASSLEGLAGGFSTDTQYF
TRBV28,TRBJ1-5,CASTAGQGFNQPQHF
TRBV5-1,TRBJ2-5,CASSPLGQGLETQYF
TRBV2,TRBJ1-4,CASSTFRQGASEKLFF
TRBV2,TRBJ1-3,CASTGQSSGNTIYF
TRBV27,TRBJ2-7,CASSYHIGPYEQYF
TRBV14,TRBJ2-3,CASSPRRGVGTDTQYF
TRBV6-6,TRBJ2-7,CASRTGQNSPEQYF
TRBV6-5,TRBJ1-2,CASSTGQGGGYTF
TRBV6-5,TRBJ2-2,CASSLYTGELFF
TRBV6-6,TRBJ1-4,CASRPHAGNEKLFF
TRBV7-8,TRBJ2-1,CASSRAGPSADSSYNEQFF
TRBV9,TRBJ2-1,CASSVKSGGGRGLSYNEQFF
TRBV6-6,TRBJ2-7,CASGRQGWYEQYF